Given below is one TCR beta chain in context. The sample holds other DNA sequences that translate to the same CDR3. This entry comes from a study of T cell changes during pregnancy in multiple sclerosis. The J segment lost 1 base and the V segment lost 4 bases, leaving 4 bases of the junction unmatched. Germline-derived CDR1 and CDR2 are SGHRS and YFSETQ. CDR3 length equals 15 residues. The method was immunoSEQ multiplex PCR; TCRdb's version includes in-frame clones alone and lacks a portion of them. The sample records some 50,000 clones, nearly 95% being singletons. The clonotype was recovered from a female donor with multiple sclerosis, enrolled in a pregnancy study. The chain carries TRBV5-1 and TRBJ2-3; 9 bases agree with TRBD2. Source: peripheral blood, taken after pregnancy. The CDR3 loop is CASSLERGGTDTQYF. CDR3 DNA: TGCGCCAGCAGCCTCGAGCGGGGGGGCACAGATACGCAGTATTTT.